The 9 T cell receptor beta chains listed next were all sequenced from one sample in a study of blood T cell repertoires in COVID-19. Some clones are missing from TCRdb's copy, which holds only in-frame ones; the method was immunoSEQ multiplex PCR. The data show about 170,000 clones, about 86% seen once. Sequenced material: peripheral blood. The receptors stem from a woman aged 80 or over in a cohort sampled during active or convalescent COVID-19.

This clone appeared a single time. This chain links TRBV18 with TRBJ2-7; D unclear. This CDR3 has 12 residues. The V gene lost 6 bases and the J gene lost 5 bases, with 11 bases spanning the gap. CDR1 and CDR2 (germline): KGHSH, LQKENI. The CDR3 DNA reads as TGTGCCAGCTCTCCCTCGTTAAACGAGCAGTACTTC. Its translation: CASSPSLNEQYF.

The genes are TRBV19 and TRBJ1-1; D might be TRBD1 (6 bases). The V end was cut by 6 bases, the J end by 2 bases, with 19 bases between. This CDR3 has 16 residues. CDR1 is LNHDA, CDR2 SQIVND, per germline (reference sequence). Here the CDR3 reads CASSPIPGQSNTEAFF. Written as DNA, the CDR3 is TGTGCCAGTAGCCCGATTCCCGGACAGAGTAACACTGAAGCTTTCTTT.

The V and J genes are TRBV27 and TRBJ1-1, with D perhaps matching TRBD1 (5 bases). V was shortened by 4 bases and J by 1 base, with 13 bases between the two germline ends. Germline values: CDR1 MNHEY, CDR2 SMNVEV (reference sequence). The CDR3 spans 15 residues. The DNA of the CDR3 is TGTGCCAGCAGTTCCTCAGGGTTGGGGAACACTGAAGCTTTCTTT. The encoded protein is CASSSSGLGNTEAFF.

A single count supports this clone. V and J are TRBV5-4 and TRBJ2-1, with 12 bases aligning to TRBD2. Germline values: CDR1 SGHNT, CDR2 YYREEE (reference sequence). Trimming at V came to 6 bases and at J to 3 bases, leaving 7 bases not matched to a gene. The CDR3 is 16 residues long. CDR3 DNA sequence: TGTGCCAGCACCCGACGGACTAGCGGGAACTACAATGAGCAGTTCTTC. Its translation: CASTRRTSGNYNEQFF.

CDR3: CASSHLGTGDGYTF. The CDR3 bases are TGCGCCAGCAGCCACCTAGGGACAGGGGATGGCTACACCTTC. The chain combines TRBV4-1 with TRBJ1-2; TRBD1 matches 10 bases. Unmatched junction bases numbered 4, after V lost 3 bases and J lost 6 bases. The CDR3 length is 14 residues. From germline, CDR1 is MGHRA and CDR2 YSYEKL.

This chain uses TRBV12-3 or TRBV12-4 with TRBJ2-7, with TRBD1 as a possible D gene (5 bases). CDR3 size: 12 residues. V was cut by 6 bases and J by 5 bases, with 11 bases left in between. DNA for the CDR3: TGTGCCAGCAGCAGCAGGGTTAACGAGCAGTACTTC. As protein: CASSSRVNEQYF.

The chain recombines TRBV2 with TRBJ1-4; perhaps TRBD1 as D (5 bases). V lost 5 bases and J lost 2, with 12 bases in between. The CDR3 extends over 15 amino acids. Germline V gene sequence: CDR1 SNHLY, CDR2 FYNNEI. The CDR3 region is CASSPRGTTNEKLFF. In DNA, the CDR3 is TGTGCCAGCAGTCCCCGGGGGACGACTAATGAAAAACTGTTTTTT.

The genes are TRBV6-5 and TRBJ2-5; D not resolved. This CDR3 region has 13 residues. Per the germline V gene, CDR1 is MNHEY and CDR2 is SVGAGI. Trimming stripped 2 bases from V and 2 bases from J, with 6 bases between. The CDR3 is CASSYGQQETQYF. The CDR3 DNA follows: TGTGCCAGCAGTTACGGGCAGCAAGAGACCCAGTACTTC.

This chain connects TRBV12-3 or TRBV12-4 to TRBJ2-5; D gene unclear. The CDR3 runs to 12 residues. V was clipped by 3 bases and J by 2 bases, with 4 bases between them. The CDR3 nucleotides are TGTGCCAGCAGTTTGGAGCAAGAGACCCAGTACTTC. It is translated as CASSLEQETQYF.